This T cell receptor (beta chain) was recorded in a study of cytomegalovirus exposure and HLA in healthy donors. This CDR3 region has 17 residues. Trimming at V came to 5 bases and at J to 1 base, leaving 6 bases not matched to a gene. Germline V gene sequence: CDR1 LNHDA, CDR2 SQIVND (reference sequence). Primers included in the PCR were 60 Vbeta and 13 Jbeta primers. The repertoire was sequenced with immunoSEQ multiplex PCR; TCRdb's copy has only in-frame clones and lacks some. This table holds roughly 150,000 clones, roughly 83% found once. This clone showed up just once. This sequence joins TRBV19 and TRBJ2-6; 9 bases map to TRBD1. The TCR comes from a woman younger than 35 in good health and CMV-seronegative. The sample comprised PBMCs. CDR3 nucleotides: TGTGCCAGTAGTGTCGGGACAGGGTATTCTGGGGCCAACGTCCTGACTTTC. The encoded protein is CASSVGTGYSGANVLTF. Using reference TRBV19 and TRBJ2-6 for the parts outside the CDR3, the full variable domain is DGGITQSPKYLFRKEGQNVTLSCEQNLNHDAMYWYRQDPGQGLRLIYYSQIVNDFQKGDIAEGYSVSREKKESFPLTVTSAQKNPTAFYLCASSVGTGYSGANVLTFGAGSRLTVL.